This T cell receptor (beta chain) came from a study of response to subunit inactivated influenza vaccine. Points from the study as a whole: Authors suggested few new T cells are recruited by each seasonal influenza vaccination.

The CDR3 is made up of 17 amino acids. Germline V gene lookup returns CDR1 DFQATT and CDR2 SNEGSKA (reference sequence). V lost 0 bases to trimming and J lost 2 bases, with 17 bases between them. Comment on this clonotype: Its antigen is not identified.

From the RT-PCR reads, TCRdb called clonotypes with MiXCR, one entry per CDR3 protein. The sample includes hundreds of thousands of distinct CDR3 sequences, around 13% seen only once; the top ten take 7.5% to 8%. The source of this sequence is a middle-aged man who received an inactivated influenza vaccine. The J gene is TRBJ2-1, the V gene TRBV20-1; D may be TRBD1 or TRBD2 (6 bases each). This specimen consisted of PBMCs from blood, obtained around 14 days before vaccination. The chain's CDR3 is CSARDLSWGAAYNEQFF. CDR3 sequence (DNA): TGCAGTGCTAGAGATCTCTCTTGGGGGGCCGCCTACAATGAGCAGTTCTTC.